This is a list of T cell receptor beta chains from one sample in a study of shared clonotypes between healthy human individuals. Profiled with immunoSEQ multiplex PCR; TCRdb holds only in-frame clones, not every one. Here the sample spans around 2.1 million clones, about 93% being singletons. The material sequenced was naive CD8+ T cells from PBMCs. The receptor set was obtained from a man aged 18 to 30 in good health. Some clones in this sample may be carry-over from other donors' samples. Both conserved end residues are part of each CDR3. D genes are given only for firm matches. Expanded clones get a size class; other rows say once, few or many, or leave the size out.

abundance,d_gene,v_gene,j_gene,CDR3aa,CDR3nt
.,TRBD2,TRBV4-2,TRBJ2-7,CASSQEYGAGSSYEQYF,TGTGCCAGCAGCCAAGAGTACGGAGCGGGATCTTCCTACGAGCAGTACTTC
.,TRBD2,TRBV6-6,TRBJ2-7,CASTPVGGGIHEQYF,TGTGCCAGCACCCCTGTCGGGGGGGGGATACACGAGCAGTACTTC
.,TRBD1,TRBV15,TRBJ1-5,CATSSPGTGIQPQHF,TGTGCCACCAGCAGCCCCGGGACAGGGATTCAGCCCCAGCATTTT
.,.,TRBV10-2,TRBJ1-1,CASGITEAFF,TGCGCCAGCGGAATCACTGAAGCTTTCTTT
few,.,TRBV13,TRBJ1-1,CASSLGFWPEAFF,TGTGCCAGCAGCTTAGGCTTCTGGCCTGAAGCTTTCTTT
.,.,TRBV2,TRBJ2-7,CASSVIDIPYEQYF,TGTGCCAGCAGTGTGATCGATATCCCCTACGAGCAGTACTTC
.,.,TRBV7-9,TRBJ2-3,CASSLAEGLDTQYF,TGTGCCAGCAGCTTAGCGGAGGGCCTCGATACGCAGTATTTT
.,.,TRBV6-6,TRBJ2-3,CASSLSLGGRDTQYF,TGTGCCAGCAGCCTAAGTCTGGGGGGAAGAGATACGCAGTATTTT
.,TRBD2,TRBV5-1,TRBJ2-3,CASSSDQTSSRGADTQYF,TGCGCCAGCAGCTCGGACCAGACTAGCTCCCGAGGGGCAGATACGCAGTATTTT
.,.,TRBV6-4,TRBJ2-2,CASGSENTGELFF,TGTGCCAGCGGTAGCGAGAACACCGGGGAGCTGTTTTTT